The present entry profiles one T cell receptor beta chain with its context. The data are from a study of T cells in localized non-small cell lung cancer. Trimming removed 3 bases from V and 4 bases from J, with 13 bases in between. Germline lookup yields CDR1 SQVTM and CDR2 ANQGSEA. The CDR3 length is 14 residues. TCRdb's copy holds only in-frame clones and misses some; the assay was immunoSEQ multiplex PCR. The sample carries about 33,000 clones, roughly nine tenths recorded once. This sample comprised peripheral blood, obtained before any cancer treatment. This chain links TRBV29-1 with TRBJ1-3, with no clear D. This sequence originates from a man aged 40-75 years with stage I lung adenocarcinoma. CDR3 in DNA: TGCAGCGTTGATCGTCAGGTTTCCGGAAACACCATATATTTT. This codes for CSVDRQVSGNTIYF.